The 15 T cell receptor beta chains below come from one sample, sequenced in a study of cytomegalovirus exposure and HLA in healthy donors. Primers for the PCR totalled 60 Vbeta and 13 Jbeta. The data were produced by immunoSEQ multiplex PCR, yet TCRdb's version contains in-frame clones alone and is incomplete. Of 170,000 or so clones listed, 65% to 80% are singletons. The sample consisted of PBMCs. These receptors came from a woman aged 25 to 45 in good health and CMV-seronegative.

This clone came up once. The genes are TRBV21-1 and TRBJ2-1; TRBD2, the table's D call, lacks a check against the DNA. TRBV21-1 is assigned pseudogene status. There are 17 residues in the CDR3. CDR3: CASSKARLGAPWSEQFF. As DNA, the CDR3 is TGTGCCAGCAGCAAAGCGCGACTAGGGGCCCCTTGGAGTGAGCAGTTCTTC.

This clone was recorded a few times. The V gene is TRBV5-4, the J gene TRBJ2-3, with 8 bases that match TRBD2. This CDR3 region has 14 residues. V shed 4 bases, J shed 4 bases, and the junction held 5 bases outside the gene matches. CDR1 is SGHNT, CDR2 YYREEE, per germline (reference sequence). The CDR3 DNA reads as TGTGCCAGCAGCGCCAGGACTAGCTCAGATACGCAGTATTTT. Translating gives CASSARTSSDTQYF.

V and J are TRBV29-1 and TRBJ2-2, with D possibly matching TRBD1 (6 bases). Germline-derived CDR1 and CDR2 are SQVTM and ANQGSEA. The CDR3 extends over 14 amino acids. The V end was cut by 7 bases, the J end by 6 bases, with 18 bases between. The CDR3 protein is CSAQNRALAGELFF. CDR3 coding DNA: TGCAGCGCACAAAACAGGGCTTTGGCCGGGGAGCTGTTTTTT.

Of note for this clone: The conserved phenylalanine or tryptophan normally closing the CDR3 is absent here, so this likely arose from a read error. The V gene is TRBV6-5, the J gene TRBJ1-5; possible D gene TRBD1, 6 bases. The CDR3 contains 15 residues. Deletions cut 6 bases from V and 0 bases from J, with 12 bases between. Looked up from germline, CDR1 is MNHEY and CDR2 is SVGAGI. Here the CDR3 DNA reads TGTGCCAGCAGCCCCCGGACAGATAGCAATCAGCCCCAGCATTCT. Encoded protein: CASSPRTDSNQPQHS.

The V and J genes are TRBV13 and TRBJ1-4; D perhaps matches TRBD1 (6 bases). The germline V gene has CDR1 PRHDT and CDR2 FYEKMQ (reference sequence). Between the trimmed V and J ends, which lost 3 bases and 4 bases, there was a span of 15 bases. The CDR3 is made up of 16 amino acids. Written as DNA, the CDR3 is TGTGCCAGCAGCTTCCTGGCCAGGGGTCGTAATGAAAAACTGTTTTTT. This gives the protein CASSFLARGRNEKLFF.

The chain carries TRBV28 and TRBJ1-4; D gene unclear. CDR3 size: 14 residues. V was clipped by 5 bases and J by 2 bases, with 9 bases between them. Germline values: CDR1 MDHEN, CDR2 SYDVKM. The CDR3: CASSPLGTNEKLFF. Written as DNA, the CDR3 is TGTGCCAGCAGTCCACTAGGGACTAATGAAAAACTGTTTTTT. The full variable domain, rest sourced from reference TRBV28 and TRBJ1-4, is DVKVTQSSRYLVKRTGEKVFLECVQDMDHENMFWYRQDPGLGLRLIYFSYDVKMKEKGDIPEGYSVSREKKERFSLILESASTNQTSMYLCASSPLGTNEKLFFGSGTQLSVL.

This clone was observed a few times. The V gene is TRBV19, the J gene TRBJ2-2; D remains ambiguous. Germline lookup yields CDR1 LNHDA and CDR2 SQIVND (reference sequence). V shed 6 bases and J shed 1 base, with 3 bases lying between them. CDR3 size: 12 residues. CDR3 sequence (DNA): TGTGCCAGTAGCCAGAACACCGGGGAGCTGTTTTTT. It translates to CASSQNTGELFF.

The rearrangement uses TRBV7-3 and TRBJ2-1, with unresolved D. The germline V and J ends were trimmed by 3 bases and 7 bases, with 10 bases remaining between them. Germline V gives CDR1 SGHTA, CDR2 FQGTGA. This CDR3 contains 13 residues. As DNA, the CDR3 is TGTGCCAGCAGCTTTCTTCCTGAGAATGAGCAGTTCTTC. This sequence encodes CASSFLPENEQFF.

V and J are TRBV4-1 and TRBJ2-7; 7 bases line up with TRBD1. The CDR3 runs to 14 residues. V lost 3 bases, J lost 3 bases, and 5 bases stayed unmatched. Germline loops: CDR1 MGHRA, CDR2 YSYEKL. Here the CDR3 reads CASSHVGQYYEQYF. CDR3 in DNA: TGCGCCAGCAGCCATGTGGGACAGTACTACGAGCAGTACTTC.

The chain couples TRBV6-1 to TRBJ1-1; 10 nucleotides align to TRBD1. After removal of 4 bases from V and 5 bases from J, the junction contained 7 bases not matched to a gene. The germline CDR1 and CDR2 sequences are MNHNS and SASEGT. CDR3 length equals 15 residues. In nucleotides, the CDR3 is TGTGCCAGCAGTGGACAGGGGGCAGGAAAAACTGAAGCTTTCTTT. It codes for CASSGQGAGKTEAFF.

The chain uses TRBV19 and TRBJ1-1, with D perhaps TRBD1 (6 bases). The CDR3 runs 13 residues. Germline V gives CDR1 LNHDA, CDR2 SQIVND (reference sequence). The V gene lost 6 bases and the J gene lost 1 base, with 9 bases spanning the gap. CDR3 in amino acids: CASSYRENTEAFF. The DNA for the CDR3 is TGTGCCAGTAGCTACAGGGAGAACACTGAAGCTTTCTTT.

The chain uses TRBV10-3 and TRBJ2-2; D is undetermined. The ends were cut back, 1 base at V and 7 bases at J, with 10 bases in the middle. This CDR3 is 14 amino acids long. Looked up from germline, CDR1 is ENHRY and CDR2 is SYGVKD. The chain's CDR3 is CAISEFQEGGELFF. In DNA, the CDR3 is TGTGCCATCAGTGAGTTTCAGGAAGGCGGGGAGCTGTTTTTT.

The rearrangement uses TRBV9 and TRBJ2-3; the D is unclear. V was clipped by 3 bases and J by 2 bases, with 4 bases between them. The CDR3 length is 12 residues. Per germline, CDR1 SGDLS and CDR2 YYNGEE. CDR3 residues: CASSAYTDTQYF. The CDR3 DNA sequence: TGTGCCAGCAGCGCCTACACAGATACGCAGTATTTT.

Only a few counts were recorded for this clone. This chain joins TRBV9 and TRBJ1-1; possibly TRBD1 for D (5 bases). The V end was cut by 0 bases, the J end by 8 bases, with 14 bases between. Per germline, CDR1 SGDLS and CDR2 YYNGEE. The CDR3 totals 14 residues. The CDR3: CASSVVGAGREAFF. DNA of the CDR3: TGTGCCAGCAGCGTAGTAGGGGCAGGCCGGGAAGCTTTCTTT.

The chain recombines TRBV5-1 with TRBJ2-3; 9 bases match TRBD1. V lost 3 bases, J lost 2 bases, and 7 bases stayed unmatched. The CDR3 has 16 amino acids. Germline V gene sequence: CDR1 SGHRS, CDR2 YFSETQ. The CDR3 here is CASSWNRDRVTDTQYF. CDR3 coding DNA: TGCGCCAGCAGCTGGAACCGGGACAGGGTCACAGATACGCAGTATTTT.